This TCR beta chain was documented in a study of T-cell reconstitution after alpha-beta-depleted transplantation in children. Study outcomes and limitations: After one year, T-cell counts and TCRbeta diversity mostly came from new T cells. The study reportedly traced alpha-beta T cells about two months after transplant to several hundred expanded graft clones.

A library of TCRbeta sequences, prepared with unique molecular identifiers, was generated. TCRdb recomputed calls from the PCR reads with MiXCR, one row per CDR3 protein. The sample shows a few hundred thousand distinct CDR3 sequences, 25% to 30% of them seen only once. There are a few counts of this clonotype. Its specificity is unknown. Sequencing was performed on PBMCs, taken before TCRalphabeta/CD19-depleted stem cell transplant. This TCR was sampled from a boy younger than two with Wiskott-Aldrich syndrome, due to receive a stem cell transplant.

CDR3 nucleotides: TGCGCCAGCAGCTTTTCAGGGGGCGGTCAGCCCCAGCATTTT. The encoded protein is CASSFSGGGQPQHF. The rearrangement joins TRBV5-1 to TRBJ1-5; 8 nucleotides align to TRBD1. This CDR3 region has 14 residues. The germline CDR1 and CDR2 sequences are SGHRS and YFSETQ. With V trimmed by 2 bases and J by 6 bases, 4 bases remained unmatched.